The 20 T cell receptor beta chains presented below share a single source sample, sequenced in a study of CD8+CD57+ T cells in acquired aplastic anemia. Genomic DNA templated the TCR beta VDJ and CDR3 profiling. MiXCR, applied by TCRdb to the reads, yields one record per CDR3 protein. The sample gives 350,000 to 450,000 distinct CDR3 sequences, 65% to 80% of which show up once; approximately 4% is in the top ten. The sample consisted of sorted CD4+, CD8+, or CD8+CD57+ T cells (not recorded which) from PBMCs. The source of these receptors is a human donor in good health, serving as a control.

As to this clonotype: One end of the junction does not line up with germline, which may come from a read error. The CDR3 DNA sequence: TGTGCCAGCAGTCGGCTAGCGGGGGGGCTGAGCTCGGAGGCCCAGTACTTT. This translates into CASSRLAGGLSSEAQYF. The chain couples TRBV2 to TRBJ2-5, with 12 bases identical to TRBD2. CDR3 length: 17 residues. CDR1 is SNHLY and CDR2 is FYNNEI in the germline V gene.

This clonotype was detected ten times or more. The J gene is TRBJ1-1, the V gene TRBV20-1, with D hard to call. Trimming stripped 3 bases from V and 3 bases from J, with 5 bases between. The CDR3 length is 11 residues. Germline V gives CDR1 DFQATT, CDR2 SNEGSKA (reference sequence). For the CDR3, the DNA is TGCAGTGCTAGTCCCCACACTGAAGCTTTCTTT. This gives the protein CSASPHTEAFF.

The chain couples TRBV12-3 or TRBV12-4 to TRBJ2-7; either TRBD1 or TRBD2 may supply D (6 bases each). This CDR3 comprises 16 residues. Trimming shortened V by 6 bases and J by 5 bases, and 23 bases separated the two germline ends. The chain's CDR3 is CASSAAWGALADEQYF. Here the CDR3 DNA reads TGTGCCAGCAGCGCAGCGTGGGGGGCCCTCGCCGACGAGCAGTACTTC.

Worth noting for this clonotype: The CDR3 ends on some other residue instead of the conserved phenylalanine or tryptophan, so this is likely a read error. The DNA is omitted, as the CDR3 cannot be located on it reliably, and the CDR3 follows TCRdb's listing. V usage is TRBV9 and J usage is TRBJ1-1. Germline CDR1 SGDLS, CDR2 YYNGEE. The CDR3 is 13 residues long, counting both termini. The CDR3 spells CASSVVEGSYNVL.

A word on this clonotype: The junction and the germline gene differ at one end; a read error may be behind it. V gene TRBV9 combines with J gene TRBJ1-2, with D uncertain. The CDR3 spans 14 residues. CDR1 is SGDLS and CDR2 is YYNGEE in the germline V gene. This CDR3 is CASSAAQTAYEQSF. CDR3 nucleotide sequence: TGTGCCAGCAGCGCAGCTCAGACCGCCTACGAGCAGTCCTTC.

A word on this clonotype: The conserved phenylalanine or tryptophan normally closing the CDR3 is absent here, so this likely arose from a read error. The limits of the CDR3 on the DNA are not certain, so only TCRdb's listed CDR3 is given. This chain links TRBV2 with TRBJ1-2. The germline gives CDR1 SNHLY, CDR2 FYNNEI. The CDR3 length equals 16 residues, ends included. CDR3 residues: CASSEREKLFFEGYTH.

This clonotype was seen more than once but under ten times. The V and J genes are TRBV10-2 and TRBJ1-6; D not certain. Trimming removed 0 bases from V and 10 bases from J, with 1 base in between. Germline values: CDR1 WSHSY, CDR2 SAAADI. This CDR3 region has 11 residues. The CDR3 nucleotides read TGCGCCAGCAGTGAGTCCTCACCCCTCCACTTT. It translates to CASSESSPLHF.

J is TRBJ2-5 and V is TRBV9; no firm D call. The length of the CDR3 is 16 residues. V was clipped by 1 base and J by 8 bases, with 21 bases between them. Germline CDR1 is SGDLS and CDR2 is YYNGEE. CDR3 residues: CASSVPWSANYGTQYF. For the CDR3, the DNA is TGTGCCAGCAGCGTACCCTGGTCAGCTAACTATGGCACCCAGTACTTC.

This clonotype was found many times. V usage is TRBV4-1 and J usage is TRBJ1-5, with D unclear. Germline lookup yields CDR1 MGHRA and CDR2 YSYEKL. The length of the CDR3 is 14 residues. Trimming cost V 0 bases and J 4 bases, with 7 bases left between them. The CDR3 reads CASSQDHGNQPQHF. The CDR3 DNA is TGCGCCAGCAGCCAAGATCACGGTAATCAGCCCCAGCATTTT.

Turning to this clonotype: A junction boundary mismatches the germline segment, possibly from a read error. The chain is built from TRBV7-2 and TRBJ2-7, with a possible D match to TRBD2 (5 bases). This CDR3 spans 14 amino acids. CDR1 and CDR2 (germline): SGHTA, FQGNSA. CDR3 nucleotides: TGTGCCAGCAGCCCGAGGGCAAATTCACCCCACCACTTTTTC. It specifies CASSPRANSPHHFF.

Many counts were recorded for this clonotype. The chain combines TRBV3-1 with TRBJ1-2; no firm D call. Germline V gene sequence: CDR1 LGHDT, CDR2 YNNKEL (reference sequence). There are 13 residues in the CDR3. V lost 0 bases and J 4 bases, leaving 6 bases between the germline ends. CDR3 sequence (DNA): TGTGCCAGCAGCCAAGATTGGGGCTATGGCTACACCTTC. Protein product: CASSQDWGYGYTF.

The chain uses TRBV7-2 and TRBJ1-2; perhaps TRBD1 as D (5 bases). This CDR3 is 12 amino acids long. From germline, CDR1 is SGHTA and CDR2 FQGNSA. Deletions cut 5 bases from V and 8 bases from J, with 12 bases between. The chain's CDR3 is CASSAQVHGYTF. The CDR3, as DNA: TGTGCCAGCAGCGCACAGGTTCACGGCTACACCTTC.

With regard to this clonotype: Relative to the germline gene, one junction end is altered; a read error may explain this. The chain carries TRBV15 and TRBJ1-2; D not resolved. There are 13 residues in the CDR3. Germline V gene data show CDR1 as LNHNV and CDR2 as YYDKDF (reference sequence). The CDR3 sequence is CATRAGKNYGHSF. The DNA of the CDR3 is TGTGCCACCAGGGCGGGGAAGAACTATGGCCACTCCTTC.

The gene calls are TRBV20-1 and TRBJ1-1; D call uncertain. This CDR3 is 14 amino acids long. V lost 1 base to trimming and J lost 3 bases, with 12 bases between them. Looked up from germline, CDR1 is DFQATT and CDR2 is SNEGSKA (reference sequence). CDR3 amino acids: CSARVSGRDTEAFF. As DNA, the CDR3 is TGCAGTGCTAGAGTATCGGGTCGCGACACTGAAGCTTTCTTT.

This clonotype was counted a single time. Relative to the germline gene, one junction end is altered; a read error may explain this. The chain carries TRBV7-2 and TRBJ2-5; tentatively, D is TRBD1 (5 bases). Germline V gene data show CDR1 as SGHTA and CDR2 as FQGNSA. The CDR3 is made up of 13 amino acids. This chain's CDR3 is CASSQTGLTIDSW. CDR3 coding DNA: TGTGCCAGCAGCCAAACAGGTCTCACCATCGATTCGTGG.

This chain uses TRBV6-4 with TRBJ1-5; D remains unclear. Germline values: CDR1 MRHNA, CDR2 SNTAGT. The CDR3 loop spans 15 amino acids. Deletions cut 6 bases from V and 4 bases from J, with 16 bases between. In DNA form, the CDR3 reads TGTGCCAGCAGCGTAGTTGACCGGGGAAATCAGCCCCAGCATTTT. This translates into CASSVVDRGNQPQHF.

This clonotype was seen a handful of times. A much larger clone sits a single nucleotide away, making a read error possible. This CDR3 reads CASSVHERNSPLHF. CDR3 nucleotides: TGTGCCAGCAGCGTCCACGAAAGAAATTCACCCCTCCACTTT. The chain couples TRBV5-1 to TRBJ1-6, with no clear D. In germline, CDR1 is SGHRS, CDR2 YFSETQ. This CDR3 contains 14 residues.

Written as DNA, the CDR3 is TGCAGCGCTGGTGTTCTTGGGGGGACTGAAGCTTTCTTT. Residues: CSAGVLGGTEAFF. The chain has TRBV20-1 and TRBJ1-1; D is possibly TRBD1 (5 bases). Germline V gene data show CDR1 as DFQATT and CDR2 as SNEGSKA (reference sequence). The CDR3 length is 13 residues.

A note on this clonotype: One base away lies a much larger clone, so this may be a sequencing read error. For the CDR3, the DNA is TGTGCCATCGGGCGTGGCGTGACCCAGTACTTC. This codes for CAIGRGVTQYF. The V gene is TRBV10-3, the J gene TRBJ2-5; D not resolved. V lost 8 bases and J lost 7, with 11 bases in between. Germline lookup yields CDR1 ENHRY and CDR2 SYGVKD. The CDR3 spans 11 residues.

With respect to this clonotype: A much more abundant neighbour one base away suggests this may be a read error. The chain recombines TRBV6-2 or TRBV6-3 with TRBJ2-3, with D maybe TRBD1 (5 bases). CDR3 length: 15 amino acids. V lost 6 bases and J lost 2, with 15 bases in between. CDR1 is MNHEY and CDR2 is SVGEGT in the germline V gene. In DNA form, the CDR3 reads TGTGCCAGCAGCCGCTACAGGACCGACACAGATACGCAGTATTTT. It codes for CASSRYRTDTDTQYF.